These T cell receptor beta chains were read from a single sample in a study of T cell repertoires in cytomegalovirus infection. TCRdb independently ran MiXCR on the reads; one entry per CDR3 protein. The sample gives some 920,000 distinct CDR3 sequences, less than 40% of which show up once; over 12% is in the top ten. What these receptors recognize is not known. Source: cultured CD8+ T cells from PBMCs, taken from culture after CMV antigen stimulation. The source is a human donor in good health (CMV status not recorded). Some clones in this sample may be carry-over from other donors' samples. The CDR3 runs from the conserved cysteine through the conserved F or W. A D gene is named only where the DNA matches it firmly. Size tells how often a clone was seen (once, few, many) or the class of an expanded clone, and some rows leave it out.

clone_size j_call d_call v_call cdr3_nt cdr3_aa
NA TRBJ2-4 NA TRBV15 TGTGCCACCAGCAGAATACAGGAAAACATTCAGTACTTC CATSRIQENIQYF
once TRBJ2-1 TRBD2 TRBV10-3 TGTGCCATCACGCACTCGACTAGCGGGAGACACAATGAGCAGTTCTTC CAITHSTSGRHNEQFF
many TRBJ2-1 NA TRBV7-9 TGTGCCAGCAGCCCTAACGGGGTTAATTACAATGAGCAGTTCTTC CASSPNGVNYNEQFF
NA TRBJ2-1 NA TRBV6-5 TGTGCCAGCAGTTACGGCAGCAACAATGAGCAGTTCTTC CASSYGSNNEQFF
NA TRBJ1-6 NA TRBV7-3 TGTGTCAGCAGCTTGACGGACACGCGGTCACCCCTCCACTTT CVSSLTDTRSPLHF
NA TRBJ1-6 NA TRBV19 TGTGCCAGTAGTATAAGCTCCGCTAATTCACCCCTCCACTTT CASSISSANSPLHF
few TRBJ2-7 NA TRBV5-4 TGTGCCAGCAGCAACCCAATAGGGGGATTCTCATACGAGCAGTACTTC CASSNPIGGFSYEQYF
NA TRBJ1-1 NA TRBV4-1 TGCGCCAGCAGCCAAATTAGAAAGGGATTAGGGAACACTGAAGCTTTCTTT CASSQIRKGLGNTEAFF
NA TRBJ1-2 NA TRBV11-2 TGTGCCAGCAGCTCTCAACAGGGAAACTATGGCTACACCTTC CASSSQQGNYGYTF
once TRBJ1-1 TRBD1 TRBV2 TGTGCCAGCAGTGATCCCGGGGACAGAAACACTGAAGCTTTCTTT CASSDPGDRNTEAFF
NA TRBJ1-1 NA TRBV4-3 TGCGCCAGCAGCCATGTCACTAGTTACACTGAAGCTTTCTTT CASSHVTSYTEAFF
NA TRBJ2-3 NA TRBV6-1 TGTGCCAGTAAAGACAGGACCACAGATACGCAGTATTTT CASKDRTTDTQYF
few TRBJ1-1 NA TRBV6-5 TGTGCCAGCAGTTACTCGGGAGGTTCGGCTTTCTTT CASSYSGGSAFF
many TRBJ1-5 NA TRBV12-3/TRBV12-4 TGTGCCAGCAGTCCCTCTTACAGCTATAGCAATCAGCCCCAGCATTTT CASSPSYSYSNQPQHF
few TRBJ1-4 TRBD1 TRBV6-1 TGTGCCAGCAGCAGGGACAGGTTTATTGCGCGTGAAAAACTGTTTTTT CASSRDRFIAREKLFF
NA TRBJ1-1 TRBD1 TRBV7-3 TGTGCCAGCAGCTTAACAGGGGGCTGGGGCACTGAAGCTTTCTTT CASSLTGGWGTEAFF
NA TRBJ1-1 NA TRBV6-2/TRBV6-3 TGTGCCAGCAGTTACGGGCTGACAGAAGAAGCTTTCTTT CASSYGLTEEAFF
NA TRBJ2-1 NA TRBV6-1 TGTGCCAGCAGTGTACAGGGAGCTCTAGGGAATGAGCAGTTCTTC CASSVQGALGNEQFF
NA TRBJ2-3 TRBD1 TRBV7-4 TGTGCCACGCCGGGACAGGGATCGGATACGCAGTATTTT CATPGQGSDTQYF
NA TRBJ1-1 NA TRBV28 TGTGCCAGCAGTCAAGTACAGGGTCCGTCTTTGCCCGATCCCACTGAAGCTTTCTTT CASSQVQGPSLPDPTEAFF
NA TRBJ2-6 NA TRBV5-4 TGTGCCAGCAGCTTGAAGCCGGGACACTCACGAGGTGGGGCCAACGTCCTGACTTTC CASSLKPGHSRGGANVLTF
NA TRBJ2-3 NA TRBV24-1 TGTGCCACCAGTACAGAAATCACAGATACGCAGTATTTT CATSTEITDTQYF
NA TRBJ2-3 NA TRBV6-1 TGTGCCAGCAGTGAAGCAAGCACAGATACGCAGTATTTT CASSEASTDTQYF
NA TRBJ1-5 NA TRBV6-6 TGTGTCAGCAGTGCACAGGCTTATAGCAATCAGCCCCAGCATTTT CVSSAQAYSNQPQHF
NA TRBJ2-7 TRBD1 TRBV14 TGTGCCAGCAGCCACTCCACAGGGGGCTTAAAGGCATTCGAGCAGTACTTC CASSHSTGGLKAFEQYF
NA TRBJ1-5 NA TRBV7-8 TGTGCCAGCAGCTTAGAGAGGGGCGGGACGAGCAATCAGCCCCAGCATTTT CASSLERGGTSNQPQHF
NA TRBJ1-2 TRBD1 TRBV25-1 TGTGCCAGCAGCGTCTCGGGACAGGGGGATGGCTACACCTTC CASSVSGQGDGYTF
NA TRBJ1-4 NA TRBV19 TGTGCCAGATCTCTTTGCGTTTCCACTAATGAAAAACTGTTTTTT CARSLCVSTNEKLFF
many TRBJ2-5 TRBD2 TRBV7-2 TGTGCCAGCAGGGGAGCGGGGGAAGAGACCCAGTACTTC CASRGAGEETQYF
NA TRBJ2-7 NA TRBV20-1 TGCAGTGCTGTAGTTGACGAGCAGTACTTC CSAVVDEQYF
NA TRBJ2-6 NA TRBV7-9 TGTGCCAGCAGCCAGCCCGACAGCTCTGGGGCCAACGTCCTGACTTTC CASSQPDSSGANVLTF
NA TRBJ2-2 NA TRBV7-6 TGTGCCAGCAGCTCTGGATTTATCACCGGGGAGCTGTTTTTT CASSSGFITGELFF
NA TRBJ1-2 TRBD1 TRBV4-3 TGCGCCAGCAGCCAAGTAAGGGGGCGCTTGGACTATGGCTACACCTTC CASSQVRGRLDYGYTF
NA TRBJ2-2 NA TRBV4-1 TGCGCCAGCAGACTGGGGGCCGCCGGGGAGCTGTTTTTT CASRLGAAGELFF
NA TRBJ2-1 TRBD2 TRBV20-1 TGCAGTGCTAGGGGCCAGGGACTAGCGGGGGGGCCTTACAATGAGCAGTTCTTC CSARGQGLAGGPYNEQFF
NA TRBJ1-1 NA TRBV19 TGTGCCAGTAGTTGGCCCCAGGACACGAACACTGAAGCTTTCTTT CASSWPQDTNTEAFF
NA TRBJ2-7 TRBD1 TRBV27 TGTGCCAGCAGTTTGGGGACAGGGAGTTTGAGCTCCTACGAGCAGTACTTC CASSLGTGSLSSYEQYF